The 20 T cell receptor beta chains below all came from one sample that was sequenced in a study of T cell clones after liver transplantation (dated by TCRdb to about 2019). Library creation used the immunoSEQ multiplex PCR assay. The immuneACCESS repertoire file appears here via TCRdb, limited to in-frame rearrangements. These files lack a portion of the clones; in checked studies, under half of the deficit traces to unresolved V genes, and the cause of the others is not known. The sample table records around 110,000 clones; less than 95% of these occur just once. The ten largest account for roughly 0.8% of the sample. The sample in question was CD4+ T cells from blood, obtained 12 months after liver transplant. The receptors originated from a human patient who received a liver transplant. The graft donor may be the source of some T cells after a transplant.

The chain links TRBV18 to TRBJ2-2, with a tentative D call TRBD2 (6 bases). The CDR3 is made up of 17 amino acids. Germline V gene sequence: CDR1 KGHSH, CDR2 LQKENI. V gave up 6 bases and J gave up 7 bases, with 24 bases separating them. CDR3 in amino acids: CASSFLRDSPSGGELFF. CDR3 nucleotides: TGTGCCAGCTCGTTTCTCCGGGACTCCCCAAGTGGCGGGGAGCTGTTTTTT.

CDR3 DNA: TGCGCCAGCAGCTTCCGACAGGGGGCCCCGAACACTGAAGCTTTCTTT. Translating it yields CASSFRQGAPNTEAFF. The chain uses TRBV5-1 and TRBJ1-1; 10 bases fit TRBD1. V dropped 2 bases and J dropped 1; count of bases not matched to a gene: 5. This CDR3 is built from 16 residues. The germline V gene has CDR1 SGHRS and CDR2 YFSETQ.

The rearrangement links TRBV14 to TRBJ2-1; 7 bases match TRBD1. The V gene end was trimmed by 1 base and the J gene end by 9 bases; junction bases not matched to a gene: 9. The CDR3 covers 15 residues. Germline V lookup: CDR1 SGHDN, CDR2 FVKESK. The CDR3 here is CASSQGGGLMIEQFF. CDR3 nucleotides: TGTGCCAGCAGCCAAGGAGGGGGCTTGATGATTGAGCAGTTCTTC.

This CDR3 reads CASNKPSPGYTF. CDR3 DNA sequence: TGTGCCAGCAATAAACCCAGCCCTGGCTACACCTTC. The rearrangement links TRBV28 to TRBJ1-2; no clear D. CDR3 length: 12 amino acids. Germline V gives CDR1 MDHEN, CDR2 SYDVKM. The V gene lost 7 bases and the J gene lost 7 bases, with 13 bases spanning the gap.

The rearrangement links TRBV10-3 to TRBJ2-7; TRBD2 matches at 8 bases. Germline V gene lookup returns CDR1 ENHRY and CDR2 SYGVKD. The CDR3 spans 13 residues. V was pared by 4 bases and J by 3 bases, with 2 bases of the junction left unmatched. The chain's CDR3 is CAISVTSGYEQYF. The CDR3 region has the DNA TGTGCCATCAGTGTTACTAGCGGCTACGAGCAGTACTTC.

This chain uses TRBV5-5 with TRBJ2-3; 12 bases match TRBD2. V lost 7 bases to trimming and J lost 3 bases; unmatched junction nucleotides: 3. This CDR3 is 14 amino acids long. Per the germline V gene, CDR1 is SGHKS and CDR2 is YYEKEE (reference sequence). CDR3 coding DNA: TGTGCCAGCCTCGGACTAGCGGGAACAGATACGCAGTATTTT. Encoded protein: CASLGLAGTDTQYF. The variable domain in full, with the rest retrieved from reference TRBV5-5 and TRBJ2-3, is DAGVTQSPTHLIKTRGQQVTLRCSPISGHKSVSWYQQVLGQGPQFIFQYYEKEERGRGNFPDRFSARQFPNYSSELNVNALLLGDSALYLCASLGLAGTDTQYFGPGTRLTVL.

The genes are TRBV19 and TRBJ1-3, with 7 bases aligning to TRBD1. CDR1 and CDR2 (germline): LNHDA, SQIVND (reference sequence). The CDR3 has 15 amino acids. V lost 6 bases and J lost 2; bases outside the gene matches: 7. CDR3 in DNA: TGTGCCAGTAGCCACCCCAGGGGGACTGGAAACACCATATATTTT. Protein: CASSHPRGTGNTIYF.

This chain links TRBV2 with TRBJ1-1, with a tentative D call TRBD1 (5 bases). The CDR3 has 13 amino acids. CDR1 and CDR2 (germline): SNHLY, FYNNEI. Trimming removed 6 bases at V and 5 bases at J, with 13 bases between. The CDR3, as DNA: TGTGCCAGCAGATCCGACAGTGGGACTGAAGCTTTCTTT. Translating it yields CASRSDSGTEAFF. Complete variable domain (other parts from reference TRBV2 and TRBJ1-1): EPEVTQTPSHQVTQMGQEVILRCVPISNHLYFYWYRQILGQKVEFLVSFYNNEISEKSEIFDDQFSVERPDGSNFTLKIRSTKLEDSAMYFCASRSDSGTEAFFGQGTRLTVV.

The J gene is TRBJ1-1, the V gene TRBV11-3; D may be TRBD1 (5 bases). V gave up 5 bases and J gave up 10 bases, with 17 bases separating them. Germline V CDR1 and CDR2: SGHNT, YENEEA. CDR3 length: 13 residues. This CDR3 reads CASSDVGALLAFF. The CDR3 DNA reads as TGTGCCAGCAGCGACGTTGGGGCCCTTCTAGCTTTCTTT. The full variable domain, in which reference TRBV11-3 and TRBJ1-1 provide the parts outside the CDR3, is EAGVVQSPRYKIIEKKQPVAFWCNPISGHNTLYWYLQNLGQGPELLIRYENEEAVDDSQLPKDRFSAERLKGVDSTLKIQPAELGDSAVYLCASSDVGALLAFFGQGTRLTVV.

The chain employs TRBV6-6 and TRBJ1-5; weak D call: TRBD1 (6 bases). The ends were cut back, 6 bases at V and 2 bases at J, with 11 bases in the middle. The CDR3 has 14 residues. CDR1 and CDR2 (germline): MNHNY, SVGAGI (reference sequence). Here the CDR3 DNA reads TGTGCCAGCAGCCAGGGGATGGGCAATCAGCCCCAGCATTTT. Translating gives CASSQGMGNQPQHF.

The chain has TRBV6-1 and TRBJ1-1; D remains ambiguous. V was trimmed by 5 bases and J by 4 bases, leaving 11 bases between them. The CDR3 runs to 13 residues. Germline CDR1 reads MNHNS; CDR2 reads SASEGT. The CDR3 DNA follows: TGTGCCAGCAGTCTGGAGTGGCGCACTGAAGCTTTCTTT. Translated, it gives CASSLEWRTEAFF.

The V and J genes are TRBV18 and TRBJ2-1; TRBD2 aligns across 7 bases. The CDR3 has 15 amino acids. V shed 3 bases and J 7 bases; nucleotides not matched to a gene: 9. Per the germline V gene, CDR1 is KGHSH and CDR2 is LQKENI. This CDR3 reads CASSPGLFKGNEQFF. The CDR3 DNA follows: TGTGCCAGCTCACCGGGACTATTTAAGGGGAATGAGCAGTTCTTC.

This chain joins TRBV13 and TRBJ2-7, with D unclear. CDR1 is PRHDT, CDR2 FYEKMQ, per germline (reference sequence). CDR3 length: 14 amino acids. V was clipped by 6 bases and J by 7 bases, with 19 bases between them. CDR3 loop: CASSLSLQTAEQYF. CDR3 nucleotide sequence: TGTGCCAGCAGTTTATCCCTCCAGACTGCTGAGCAGTACTTC. Filled out from reference TRBV13 and TRBJ2-7, the complete variable domain reads AAGVIQSPRHLIKEKRETATLKCYPIPRHDTVYWYQQGPGQDPQFLISFYEKMQSDKGSIPDRFSAQQFSDYHSELNMSSLELGDSALYFCASSLSLQTAEQYFGPGTRLTVT.

The chain uses TRBV7-2 and TRBJ2-2; TRBD2 agrees at 12 bases. The CDR3 has 15 residues. Germline CDR1 and CDR2: SGHTA and FQGNSA. Losses at the gene ends were 4 bases for V and 7 bases for J; bases not matched to a gene: 4. CDR3 DNA: TGTGCCAGCAGCTGGTCTAGCGGGAGGGACGGGGAGCTGTTTTTT. It specifies CASSWSSGRDGELFF.

The gene calls are TRBV28 and TRBJ2-3, with TRBD2 identical over 8 bases. Unmatched junction bases numbered 14, after V lost 4 bases and J lost 5 bases. This CDR3 has 17 residues. Germline CDR1 MDHEN, CDR2 SYDVKM. CDR3 sequence (DNA): TGTGCCAGCAGTTCCCCGGGAGCGGGAGTCCCCGGAGATACGCAGTATTTT. Encoded protein: CASSSPGAGVPGDTQYF.

The J gene is TRBJ2-3, the V gene TRBV5-1; tentatively, D is TRBD1 or TRBD2 (5 bases each). V lost 0 bases and J 2 bases, leaving 22 bases between the germline ends. The CDR3 is 19 residues long. In germline, CDR1 is SGHRS, CDR2 YFSETQ. CDR3 protein: CASSLAGPGPSKATDTQYF. The CDR3 DNA follows: TGCGCCAGCAGCTTGGCGGGACCGGGGCCCTCAAAGGCCACAGATACGCAGTATTTT.

The chain carries TRBV5-1 and TRBJ1-1; a weak D match, TRBD1 (6 bases). CDR1 SGHRS and CDR2 YFSETQ come from the germline V gene. The CDR3 contains 14 residues. The V gene lost 0 bases and the J gene lost 7 bases, with 13 bases spanning the gap. CDR3 sequence (DNA): TGCGCCAGCAGCTTGGCGGGGGCGCACGATGAAGCTTTCTTT. Its translation is CASSLAGAHDEAFF.

The V and J genes are TRBV5-4 and TRBJ1-1, with TRBD1 matching 11 bases. CDR1 is SGHNT and CDR2 is YYREEE in the germline V gene (reference sequence). V lost 2 bases to trimming and J lost 0 bases; unmatched junction nucleotides: 6. CDR3 length: 17 residues. CDR3 protein: CASSFGQGARLNTEAFF. The CDR3 DNA sequence: TGTGCCAGCAGCTTCGGACAGGGGGCCCGCCTGAACACTGAAGCTTTCTTT.

The chain couples TRBV7-9 to TRBJ2-7, with D hard to call. V was clipped by 1 base and J by 2 bases, with 15 bases between them. Germline loops: CDR1 SEHNR, CDR2 FQNEAQ (reference sequence). The CDR3 consists of 16 residues. The CDR3 bases are TGTGCCAGCAGCTTAGGTCTGCCAGGTAACACCTACGAGCAGTACTTC. Translating it yields CASSLGLPGNTYEQYF. The variable domain in full, completed from reference TRBV7-9 and TRBJ2-7, reads DTGVSQNPRHKITKRGQNVTFRCDPISEHNRLYWYRQTLGQGPEFLTYFQNEAQLEKSRLLSDRFSAERPKGSFSTLEIQRTEQGDSAMYLCASSLGLPGNTYEQYFGPGTRLTVT.

V usage is TRBV11-3 and J usage is TRBJ2-7, with a tentative D call TRBD1 (6 bases). V was cut by 4 bases and J by 0 bases, with 13 bases left in between. The CDR3 length is 15 residues. CDR1 SGHNT and CDR2 YENEEA come from the germline V gene. The CDR3 bases are TGTGCCAGCAGCTCCGTGACAGGAAGCTCCTACGAGCAGTACTTC. This gives the protein CASSSVTGSSYEQYF.